The clone carrying this T cell receptor (beta chain) is classed as medium-sized. The entry originates in a study of graft-versus-host responses after intestinal transplantation. Study-wide background: Isolated intestinal, liver-intestinal, or multivisceral transplants were what recipients had. Tacrolimus and steroids were given for around 3 years to all recipients after anti-thymocyte globulin induction. Study results and limitations: Declining HvG levels early post-transplant were linked to peak circulating GvH clone levels.

In germline, CDR1 is MDHEN, CDR2 SYDVKM. V dropped 6 bases and J dropped 4 bases, with 18 bases sitting between them. This CDR3 is built from 15 residues. Responders (approximately 200,000, CFSE-labeled) met approximately 200,000 stimulators that were irradiated and violet-dye-labeled. Clones were sequenced by immunoSEQ multiplex PCR, and TCRdb holds only the in-frame ones, with some missing. The sample yields thousands of clones, approximately 30% seen once. The source is a human patient who received an intestinal transplant. The J gene is TRBJ1-1, the V gene TRBV28; D is undetermined. The specimen was alloreactive CD4+ T cells from a mixed lymphocyte reaction culture, collected before intestinal transplant. Subset of the sample: CFSE-low proliferating T cells sorted from approximately 6-day pre-transplant mixed lymphocyte reaction (GvH or HvG direction). CDR3 in amino acids: CASSSPGAAPTEAFF. Here the CDR3 DNA reads TGTGCCAGCAGCAGCCCAGGCGCTGCCCCCACTGAAGCTTTCTTT.